This T cell receptor (beta chain) was recovered during a study of T cell repertoires in cytomegalovirus infection. Across the whole study: Matching HLA type and CMV infection were both indicated by public TCR beta signatures. Study results and limitations: Across the ex vivo response, the dominant clonotypes were HLA-C-restricted CMV-specific TCR beta clonotypes. The cumulative frequency of public TCR beta families identified carriers of CMV plus the relevant HLA.

Many counts were recorded for this clonotype. The antigen is undetermined. A single record per CDR3 protein comes from TCRdb applying MiXCR to the reads. The sample contains over 200,000 distinct CDR3 sequences, roughly an eighth of which appear only once. The CDR3 totals 16 residues. The V segment lost 5 bases and the J segment 1 base; nucleotides outside the gene matches: 7. Germline-derived CDR1 and CDR2 are SGHTA and FQGNSA. The sample comprised PBMCs. This sequence joins TRBV7-2 and TRBJ2-2; TRBD2 matches 7 bases. This TCR was recovered from a human donor in good health (CMV status not recorded). Some clones in this sample may be carry-over from other donors' samples. The CDR3: CASSPLGGVNTGELFF. CDR3 nucleotide sequence: TGTGCCAGCAGCCCCCTGGGGGGGGTGAACACCGGGGAGCTGTTTTTT. The full variable domain, with the rest looked up from reference TRBV7-2 and TRBJ2-2, is GAGVSQSPSNKVTEKGKDVELRCDPISGHTALYWYRQSLGQGLEFLIYFQGNSAPDKSGLPSDRFSAERTGGSVSTLTIQRTQQEDSAVYLCASSPLGGVNTGELFFGEGSRLTVL.